This note documents a single T cell receptor (beta chain) sequence. Its matching antigen is unknown. The sample is drawn from a study of cytomegalovirus exposure and HLA in healthy donors. The study's findings and limits: Through in vitro validation, a few CMV-associated chains were shown to be specific for CMV antigens. Researchers counted 180 or so TCR beta chains as cytomegalovirus-associated.

The donors were members of the validation cohort comprising 120 subjects, separate from the roughly 700-subject first cohort. Profiling relied on immunoSEQ multiplex PCR, and the TCRdb table lists in-frame clones only, not all of them. The table shows roughly 330,000 clones, with about nine tenths occurring only once. Germline values: CDR1 MNHEY, CDR2 SMNVEV (reference sequence). V lost 4 bases and J lost 0, with 15 bases in between. The CDR3 is made up of 16 amino acids. This chain connects TRBV27 to TRBJ1-1, with D possibly being TRBD1 (5 bases). Source material: PBMCs. This TCR derives from a woman aged 25 to 39 in good health and CMV-seropositive. DNA of the CDR3: TGTGCCAGCAGTTCCGGACAAAGGGGTTTGAACACTGAAGCTTTCTTT. It encodes CASSSGQRGLNTEAFF.